The TCR beta chain described here comes from a study of blood T cell repertoires in COVID-19. About the study: Researchers got acute and convalescent COVID-19 samples from the United States, Italy and Spain. PBMCs, B-cell-depleted T cells, or T cells were the source of the cDNA or gDNA that made up the material.

Authors' data handling: Using reference gene primer amplification, nucleated cell counts were estimated. Sequencing was performed with immunoSEQ multiplex PCR; in TCRdb, only in-frame clones are kept and a portion is missing. For V, J and clone size, that table is used; D and trimming come from the DNA. This sample has some 220,000 clones, with 65% to 85% found just once. The CDR3 is 14 residues long. Germline assignment: CDR1 SGHTA and CDR2 FQGNSA. V lost 2 bases and J lost 9, with 16 bases in between. This clone was observed once. The chain combines TRBV7-2 with TRBJ2-5; D is possibly TRBD1 (6 bases). Sequencing was done on a sample of peripheral blood. This TCR was sampled from a human donor in a cohort sampled during active COVID-19. CDR3 sequence (DNA): TGTGCCAGCAGCTTAAGAGGCAGGGGAAAGGCCCAGTACTTC. Residues: CASSLRGRGKAQYF.